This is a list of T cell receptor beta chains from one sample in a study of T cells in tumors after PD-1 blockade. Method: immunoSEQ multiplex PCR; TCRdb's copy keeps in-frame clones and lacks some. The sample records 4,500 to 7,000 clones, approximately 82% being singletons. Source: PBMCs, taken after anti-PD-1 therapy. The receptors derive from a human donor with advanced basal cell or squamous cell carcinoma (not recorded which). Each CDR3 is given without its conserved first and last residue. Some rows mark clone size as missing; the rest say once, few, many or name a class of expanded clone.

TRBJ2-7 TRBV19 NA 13 ASSSDRFRAYEQY
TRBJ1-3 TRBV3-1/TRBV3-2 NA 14 ASSQGIAQGENTIY
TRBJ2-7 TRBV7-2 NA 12 ASSFGRGTSEQY
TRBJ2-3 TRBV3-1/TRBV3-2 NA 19 ASSQLPGLATRGGGTDTQY
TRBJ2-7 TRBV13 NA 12 ASSLMQGTYEQY
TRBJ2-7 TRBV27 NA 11 ASSLLTGNEQY
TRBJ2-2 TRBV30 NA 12 AWSVALNTGELF
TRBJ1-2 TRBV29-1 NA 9 SPEGSDGYT
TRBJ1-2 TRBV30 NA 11 AWSVLGAYGYT
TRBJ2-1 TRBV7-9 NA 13 ASSPAPSNRNEQF
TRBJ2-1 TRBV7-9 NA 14 ASSLMGGQPFEEQF
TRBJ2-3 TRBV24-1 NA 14 ATSDSSGGSTDTQY
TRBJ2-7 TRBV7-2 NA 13 ASSLGGGQNYEQY
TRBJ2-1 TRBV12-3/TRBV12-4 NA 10 ASRGPGWEQF
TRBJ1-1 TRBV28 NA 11 ASSLGTNTEAF
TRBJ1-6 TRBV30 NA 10 AWRSGNSPLH
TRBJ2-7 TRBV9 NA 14 ASSVAAGQGGYEQY
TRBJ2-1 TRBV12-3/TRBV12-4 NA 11 ASSFLGDNEQF
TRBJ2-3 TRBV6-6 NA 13 ASSYGTGRTDTQY
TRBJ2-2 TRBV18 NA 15 ASSPLFQLANTGELF
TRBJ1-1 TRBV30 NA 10 ASVNRGYEAF
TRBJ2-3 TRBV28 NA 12 ASRLAGGTDTQY
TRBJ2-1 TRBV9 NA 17 ASSVAELAGGLPYNEQF
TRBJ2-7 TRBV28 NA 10 ASMINTYEQY
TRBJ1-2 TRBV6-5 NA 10 ASRKPTSGYT
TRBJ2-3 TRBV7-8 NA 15 ASSLSLAGGATDTQY
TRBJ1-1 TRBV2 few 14 ASSESPGNLGTEAF
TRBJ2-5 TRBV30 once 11 AWSPTGGETQY
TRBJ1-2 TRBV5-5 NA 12 ASSLEGGRYGYT
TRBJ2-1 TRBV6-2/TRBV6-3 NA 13 ASSYRGQGIDEQF
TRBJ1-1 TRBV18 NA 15 ASSPRARRDMNTEAF
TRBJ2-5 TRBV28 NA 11 ASSFGAGETQY
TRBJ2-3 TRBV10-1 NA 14 ASSEARGGFADTQY
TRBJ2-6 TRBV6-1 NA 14 ASSEMGGSGANVLT
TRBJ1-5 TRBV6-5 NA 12 ASSWTGGDQPQH
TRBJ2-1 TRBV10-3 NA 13 ATATGTSGYNEQF
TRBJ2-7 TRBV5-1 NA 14 ASSLDFTLSSYEQY
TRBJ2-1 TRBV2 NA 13 ASSVGQGAYNEQF
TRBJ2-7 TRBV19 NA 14 ASPNHRDRGRYEQY
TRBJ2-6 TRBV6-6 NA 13 ASKDGSSGANVLT
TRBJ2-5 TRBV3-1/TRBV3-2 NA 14 ASSQRRGTGVETQY
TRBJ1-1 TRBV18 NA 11 ATSQRLNTEAF
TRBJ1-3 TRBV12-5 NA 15 ASGLVQGVMGGNTIY
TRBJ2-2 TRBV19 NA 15 ASRRGLWGANTGELF
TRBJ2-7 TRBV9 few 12 ASTPGQGAYEQY